This T cell receptor beta chain was recorded in a study of T-cell memory formation after mild COVID-19. Points from the study as a whole: Shrinking CD4+ clones were chiefly CM and EM; CD8+ ones were chiefly EMRA. Memory cells collected pre-infection included some clones that later responded, suggesting cross-reactive memory joined.

Via MiXCR, TCRdb re-called the 5' RACE reads, giving one row per CDR3 protein. The sample consists of roughly 410,000 distinct CDR3 sequences, 20% to 30% of them appearing once. The CDR3 totals 13 residues. Trimming took off 3 bases at V and 7 bases at J, with 12 bases between the two ends. About this clonotype itself: Antigen unknown.

Material: PBMCs or a T cell subset sorted from them (not recorded which). The sequence was obtained from an adult woman who had mild COVID-19 (a few samples of this study predate the infection). Cell type and time point are not known. J is TRBJ1-1 and V is TRBV12-3 or TRBV12-4, with D perhaps TRBD1 (5 bases). DNA of the CDR3: TGTGCCAGCAGTTTTTCATCTGGGGGTGAAGCTTTCTTT. As protein: CASSFSSGGEAFF.